This TCR beta chain was sequenced during a study of cytomegalovirus exposure and HLA in healthy donors. There are a few counts of this clone. Its antigen remains unidentified. Sequencing used immunoSEQ multiplex PCR; TCRdb keeps in-frame clones, though not all of them. The profile shows a few hundred thousand clones, about 92% of them singletons. The CDR3 spans 13 residues. CDR1 SGHDN and CDR2 FVKESK come from the germline V gene. Trimming stripped 3 bases from V and 3 bases from J, with 8 bases between. Overall study findings and caveats: Researchers counted roughly 150 TCR beta chains as cytomegalovirus-associated.

The chain is built from TRBV14 and TRBJ1-1; no definite D call. The TCR originated in a woman aged 25 to 39 in good health and CMV-seronegative. The sequenced material came from PBMCs. CDR3 sequence: CASSQTRDTEAFF. The CDR3, as DNA: TGTGCCAGCAGCCAGACCCGGGACACTGAAGCTTTCTTT.